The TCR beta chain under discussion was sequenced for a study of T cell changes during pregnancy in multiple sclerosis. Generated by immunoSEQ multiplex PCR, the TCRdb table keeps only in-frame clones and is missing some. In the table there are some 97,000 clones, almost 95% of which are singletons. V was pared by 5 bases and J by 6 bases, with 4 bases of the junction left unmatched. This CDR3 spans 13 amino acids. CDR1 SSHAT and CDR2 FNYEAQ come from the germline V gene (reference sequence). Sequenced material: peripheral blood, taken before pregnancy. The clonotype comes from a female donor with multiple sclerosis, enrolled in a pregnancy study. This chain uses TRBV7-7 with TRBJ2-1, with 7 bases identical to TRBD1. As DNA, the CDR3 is TGTGCCAGCAGCCCAGGGGGACCCAATGAGCAGTTCTTC. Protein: CASSPGGPNEQFF.